The rows below give T cell receptor beta chains drawn from one sample of a study of a mutant IDH1 vaccine in newly diagnosed glioma. Measured with immunoSEQ multiplex PCR; TCRdb has only the in-frame clones, and not every one. Of about 59,000 clones detected, about nine tenths appear once; the ten largest clones hold around 2.5%. Specimen: PBMCs, collected from a glioma patient treated with radiotherapy, temozolomide or both. These receptors were collected from a man aged 45-65 years with glioma. CDR3s include the opening cysteine and the closing phenylalanine or tryptophan. D genes are given only for firm matches. Rows give clone size only sometimes, using once, few, many, or a class for an expanded clone.

CASSLWAGGDSNQPQHF | TGTGCCAGCAGTTTATGGGCAGGGGGCGATAGCAATCAGCCCCAGCATTTT | TRBV27 | TRBD1 | NA | TRBJ1-5
CASSQQGLAKNIQYF | TGTGCCAGCAGCCAACAAGGGCTGGCCAAAAACATTCAGTACTTC | TRBV13 | NA | NA | TRBJ2-4
CASSQAYTEAFF | TGTGCCAGCAGCCAGGCATACACTGAAGCTTTCTTT | TRBV4-2 | NA | once | TRBJ1-1
CASSSSGETQYF | TGTGCCAGCAGTTCCTCCGGAGAGACCCAGTACTTC | TRBV6-5 | NA | NA | TRBJ2-5
CASSEGFTYEQYF | TGTGCCAGCAGTGAGGGATTTACCTACGAGCAGTACTTC | TRBV28 | NA | NA | TRBJ2-7
CASSLVSGRAGSYEQYF | TGCGCCAGCAGCTTGGTGAGCGGGAGGGCCGGCTCCTACGAGCAGTACTTC | TRBV5-1 | TRBD2 | NA | TRBJ2-7
CASFTGNTGELFF | TGTGCCAGCTTTACAGGGAACACCGGGGAGCTGTTTTTT | TRBV6-5 | NA | NA | TRBJ2-2
CATCLGTGGTEAFF | TGTGCCACCTGCCTGGGGACAGGCGGCACTGAAGCTTTCTTT | TRBV19 | TRBD1 | NA | TRBJ1-1
CASSFAGMGNEQFF | TGTGCCAGCAGCTTTGCAGGGATGGGCAATGAGCAGTTCTTC | TRBV5-4 | NA | NA | TRBJ2-1
CASSARQGGNEQFF | TGTGCCAGCAGTGCTCGACAGGGGGGGAATGAGCAGTTCTTC | TRBV6-4 | TRBD1 | NA | TRBJ2-1
CASSLIGTGYGYTF | TGTGCCAGCAGCTTGATTGGCACGGGCTATGGCTACACCTTC | TRBV5-6 | NA | NA | TRBJ1-2
CASSLQNSPLHF | TGTGCCAGCAGTTTGCAAAATTCACCCCTCCACTTT | TRBV27 | NA | NA | TRBJ1-6
CASSPLSVRHQPQHF | TGTGCCAGCAGTCCCCTCTCAGTCCGTCATCAGCCCCAGCATTTT | TRBV28 | NA | NA | TRBJ1-5
CASSLWDLSYEQYF | TGTGCCAGCAGCTTGTGGGACCTCTCCTACGAGCAGTACTTC | TRBV7-8 | NA | NA | TRBJ2-7
CASSPGGAGLRLAEAFF | TGTGCCAGCAGCCCAGGGGGCGCAGGGCTTCGCCTCGCTGAAGCTTTCTTT | TRBV9 | TRBD1 | NA | TRBJ1-1
CASSLVFQQGSYNEQFF | TGTGCCAGCAGCTTAGTTTTCCAACAGGGGTCCTACAATGAGCAGTTCTTC | TRBV11-1 | TRBD1 | NA | TRBJ2-1
CASSPLGGTEAFF | TGTGCCAGCAGCCCCCTGGGGGGTACTGAAGCTTTCTTT | TRBV7-9 | NA | NA | TRBJ1-1
CASSPDRVAEAFF | TGTGCCAGCAGCCCGGACAGGGTAGCTGAAGCTTTCTTT | TRBV13 | TRBD1 | NA | TRBJ1-1
CASSHQGDGELFF | TGTGCCAGCAGCCATCAAGGGGACGGGGAGCTGTTTTTT | TRBV13 | NA | NA | TRBJ2-2
CASSTAPESSYEQYF | TGTGCCAGTAGTACAGCCCCGGAGAGCTCCTACGAGCAGTACTTC | TRBV19 | NA | NA | TRBJ2-7
CASSQGTGLTEAFF | TGCGCCAGCAGCCAAGGTACAGGGCTCACTGAAGCTTTCTTT | TRBV4-3 | NA | NA | TRBJ1-1
CASSSQGGTEAFF | TGTGCCAGCAGCTCACAGGGGGGCACTGAAGCTTTCTTT | TRBV5-5 | TRBD1 | NA | TRBJ1-1
CASSPRTGANYGYTF | TGTGCCAGCAGCCCACGGACAGGAGCTAACTATGGCTACACCTTC | TRBV11-2 | TRBD1 | NA | TRBJ1-2
CASSEVAGYNEQFF | TGCGCCAGCAGTGAGGTAGCGGGATACAATGAGCAGTTCTTC | TRBV10-1 | TRBD2 | NA | TRBJ2-1
CASRGGATGNTIYF | TGTGCCAGCCGGGGGGGGGCAACTGGAAACACCATATATTTT | TRBV7-9 | NA | NA | TRBJ1-3
CASSSRQAPLTDTQYF | TGTGCCAGCAGTTCCCGACAGGCCCCGCTCACAGATACGCAGTATTTT | TRBV6-5 | NA | NA | TRBJ2-3
CASSLVGGYEQYF | TGTGCCAGCAGCTTAGTGGGCGGGTACGAGCAGTACTTC | TRBV7-3 | NA | NA | TRBJ2-7
CASSRGREETQYF | TGTGCCAGCAGCCGCGGGAGGGAGGAGACCCAGTACTTC | TRBV7-2 | TRBD2 | NA | TRBJ2-5
CASSQSGGSSPLHF | TGTGCCAGCAGCCAATCAGGGGGCAGTTCACCCCTCCACTTT | TRBV14 | TRBD1 | NA | TRBJ1-6
CATSRDYRGGTEAFF | TGTGCCACCAGCAGAGATTACAGGGGAGGCACTGAAGCTTTCTTT | TRBV15 | TRBD1 | once | TRBJ1-1
CASSLERGPWEQYF | TGCGCCAGCAGCTTGGAACGGGGGCCGTGGGAGCAGTACTTC | TRBV5-1 | NA | NA | TRBJ2-7
CASSDGTGNLPSTDTQYF | TGCGCCAGCAGTGATGGGACAGGTAATCTCCCCAGCACAGATACGCAGTATTTT | TRBV10-1 | TRBD1 | once | TRBJ2-3
CSVVTGTSEKLFF | TGCAGCGTTGTCACCGGGACAAGTGAAAAACTGTTTTTT | TRBV29-1 | NA | NA | TRBJ1-4
CASSLARGRRNTIYF | TGTGCCAGCAGCTTAGCCCGGGGGCGGAGAAACACCATATATTTT | TRBV11-2 | NA | NA | TRBJ1-3
CASSPLALRGQGNTEAFF | TGTGCCAGCTCACCACTCGCTCTTCGGGGGCAAGGGAACACTGAAGCTTTCTTT | TRBV18 | NA | NA | TRBJ1-1
CSVGGHASGEQYF | TGCAGCGTTGGGGGACACGCTTCGGGGGAGCAGTACTTC | TRBV29-1 | NA | NA | TRBJ2-7
CASSEAPPGQYF | TGTGCCAGCAGTGAAGCCCCTCCCGGGCAGTACTTC | TRBV2 | NA | few | TRBJ2-7
CASSITGRHEQYF | TGTGCCAGCAGCATCACAGGGCGGCACGAGCAGTACTTC | TRBV7-3 | NA | NA | TRBJ2-7
CASSPLGGYDQPQHF | TGTGCCAGCAGTCCTCTGGGAGGGTACGATCAGCCCCAGCATTTT | TRBV28 | NA | few | TRBJ1-5
CASSPTGANGYSPLHF | TGTGCCAGCTCGCCAACCGGGGCCAATGGGTATTCACCCCTCCACTTT | TRBV18 | NA | NA | TRBJ1-6
CASSLAGAGSPGGEKLFF | TGTGCCAGCAGCTTGGCCGGGGCAGGGTCCCCAGGTGGTGAAAAACTGTTTTTT | TRBV5-4 | NA | NA | TRBJ1-4
CASSFYWSVGTEAFF | TGTGCCAGCAGCTTCTACTGGTCGGTCGGGACTGAAGCTTTCTTT | TRBV7-2 | NA | NA | TRBJ1-1
CATSRWAISSDQPQHF | TGTGCCACCTCGAGGTGGGCCATTTCATCGGATCAGCCCCAGCATTTT | TRBV28 | NA | NA | TRBJ1-5
CASSGARTETQYF | TGTGCCAGCAGCGGGGCCCGGACTGAGACCCAGTACTTC | TRBV7-2 | NA | NA | TRBJ2-5
CASSVGDRGLDEQYF | TGTGCCAGCAGCGTAGGAGACAGGGGGCTGGACGAGCAGTACTTC | TRBV9 | TRBD1 | NA | TRBJ2-7
CASSLGGQQYF | TGTGCCAGCAGCTTAGGGGGGCAGCAGTACTTC | TRBV7-2 | NA | NA | TRBJ2-7
CASSRGGARYEQFF | TGTGCCAGCAGCCGCGGGGGGGCTCGCTATGAGCAGTTCTTC | TRBV7-9 | TRBD2 | NA | TRBJ2-1